Described below is a single TCR beta chain sequence and its context. The antigen remains undetermined. The data originate from a study of T cells in tumors after PD-1 blockade. Study observations and caveats: Roughly 42% of tumor TCR clonotypes were also found in blood.

Per germline, CDR1 LNHNV and CDR2 YYDKDF (reference sequence). This CDR3 region has 14 residues. V gave up 9 bases and J gave up 7 bases; unmatched junction bases: 14. Clones were sequenced by immunoSEQ multiplex PCR, and TCRdb holds only the in-frame ones, with some missing. The data show almost 35,000 clones, 73% seen once. The material was PBMCs, obtained after anti-PD-1 treatment. This sequence originates from a human donor with basal cell carcinoma. The chain uses TRBV15 and TRBJ2-5; 7 bases fit TRBD1. CDR3 in amino acids: CATSRDSPFTTQYF. The CDR3 bases are TGTGCCACATCAAGGGACAGCCCGTTTACGACCCAGTACTTC.